The 21 T cell receptor beta chains listed next were all sequenced from one sample in a study of graft-versus-host responses after intestinal transplantation. Their target antigens are unknown. Sequencing was performed with immunoSEQ multiplex PCR; in TCRdb, only in-frame clones are kept and a portion is missing. The data show more than 85,000 clones, roughly 92% seen once. The input for sequencing was unstimulated CD8+ T cells sorted from spleen or lymph node cells, taken before transplant. The receptors derive from a human donor who was the organ donor for an intestinal transplant.

The chain joins TRBV27 to TRBJ1-2; 7 bases agree with TRBD1. Looked up from germline, CDR1 is MNHEY and CDR2 is SMNVEV (reference sequence). J gave up 7 bases and V 2 bases, and 7 bases lay outside the gene matches. CDR3 length: 14 residues. CDR3 amino acids: CASSLTPGTAGYTF. CDR3 nucleotide sequence: TGTGCCAGCAGTTTAACTCCTGGGACAGCTGGCTACACCTTC.

CDR3 loop: CASSLERRYEQYF. As DNA, the CDR3 is TGTGCCAGCAGCTTAGAGCGGAGATACGAGCAGTACTTC. The V and J genes are TRBV7-6 and TRBJ2-7, with D possibly TRBD2 on 5 matching bases. The CDR3 is made up of 13 amino acids. Germline lookup yields CDR1 SGHVS and CDR2 FNYEAQ. The germline V and J ends were trimmed by 1 base and 4 bases, with 8 bases remaining between them.

J is TRBJ2-1 and V is TRBV13; 16 bases are shared with TRBD2. V was pared by 5 bases and J by 1 base, with 5 bases of the junction left unmatched. Germline CDR1 PRHDT, CDR2 FYEKMQ (reference sequence). The CDR3 consists of 18 residues. The CDR3 reads CASSPGLAGGPSYNEQFF. CDR3 coding DNA: TGTGCCAGCAGCCCGGGACTAGCGGGGGGGCCATCCTACAATGAGCAGTTCTTC. Based on the CDR3 plus reference TRBV13 and TRBJ2-1, the full variable domain is AAGVIQSPRHLIKEKRETATLKCYPIPRHDTVYWYQQGPGQDPQFLISFYEKMQSDKGSIPDRFSAQQFSDYHSELNMSSLELGDSALYFCASSPGLAGGPSYNEQFFGPGTRLTVL.

In the case of this clone: Other nucleotide sequences in the sample specify the same CDR3. The chain uses TRBV27 and TRBJ2-3; the D is unclear. Trimming shortened V by 5 bases and J by 0 bases, and 3 bases separated the two germline ends. The CDR3 runs to 12 residues. Germline values: CDR1 MNHEY, CDR2 SMNVEV (reference sequence). The CDR3 nucleotides read TGTGCCAGCAGTCCAAGCACAGATACGCAGTATTTT. Its translation is CASSPSTDTQYF.

This rearrangement joins TRBV5-4 to TRBJ2-3, with 14 bases fitting TRBD2. Trimming cost V 3 bases and J 5 bases; bases outside gene matches: 5. The CDR3 has 16 amino acids. Per the germline V gene, CDR1 is SGHNT and CDR2 is YYREEE (reference sequence). In nucleotides, the CDR3 is TGTGCCAGCAGCTCGGGACTAGCGGGAGATGGAGATACGCAGTATTTT. It specifies CASSSGLAGDGDTQYF.

The chain combines TRBV5-1 with TRBJ1-2; tentatively, D is TRBD1 (6 bases). Trimming left V 8 bases short and J 8 bases short, with 16 bases between. CDR3 size: 12 residues. The germline V gene has CDR1 SGHRS and CDR2 YFSETQ. In DNA form, the CDR3 reads TGCGCCAGTCCCGGACAGATTTGGGGCTACACCTTC. Protein sequence: CASPGQIWGYTF.

The chain couples TRBV28 to TRBJ2-1; TRBD2 aligns across 8 bases. Germline trimming cut 6 bases from V and 6 bases from J; bases unmatched to any gene: 10. The CDR3 is made up of 15 amino acids. Germline loops: CDR1 MDHEN, CDR2 SYDVKM. The CDR3 is CASRPGLDLSNEQFF. The CDR3 region has the DNA TGTGCCAGCAGACCGGGACTAGACCTCTCCAATGAGCAGTTCTTC. Variable domain in full (rest from reference TRBV28 and TRBJ2-1): DVKVTQSSRYLVKRTGEKVFLECVQDMDHENMFWYRQDPGLGLRLIYFSYDVKMKEKGDIPEGYSVSREKKERFSLILESASTNQTSMYLCASRPGLDLSNEQFFGPGTRLTVL.

V gene TRBV19 combines with J gene TRBJ1-1, with unresolved D. V shed 8 bases and J shed 5 bases, with 18 bases lying between them. Germline loops: CDR1 LNHDA, CDR2 SQIVND (reference sequence). The CDR3 has 14 residues. CDR3 sequence reads: CASFEEREMTEAFF. CDR3 in DNA: TGTGCCAGTTTCGAGGAGCGGGAGATGACTGAAGCTTTCTTT. The full variable domain, in which reference TRBV19 and TRBJ1-1 provide the parts outside the CDR3, is DGGITQSPKYLFRKEGQNVTLSCEQNLNHDAMYWYRQDPGQGLRLIYYSQIVNDFQKGDIAEGYSVSREKKESFPLTVTSAQKNPTAFYLCASFEEREMTEAFFGQGTRLTVV.

This chain links TRBV18 with TRBJ2-1, with a tentative D call TRBD2 (5 bases). The germline gives CDR1 KGHSH, CDR2 LQKENI. This CDR3 is 19 amino acids long. Trimming removed 4 bases from V and 7 bases from J, with 29 bases in between. The CDR3 sequence is CASSQPLSDYPLIWNEQFF. CDR3 coding DNA: TGTGCCAGCTCACAACCACTATCCGACTACCCCCTGATATGGAATGAGCAGTTCTTC. Full variable domain (remainder filled in from reference TRBV18 and TRBJ2-1): NAGVMQNPRHLVRRRGQEARLRCSPMKGHSHVYWYRQLPEEGLKFMVYLQKENIIDESGMPKERFSAEFPKEGPSILRIQQVVRGDSAAYFCASSQPLSDYPLIWNEQFFGPGTRLTVL.

This chain links TRBV4-1 with TRBJ2-5; D remains ambiguous. The J call could be wrong; TRBJ2-7 is a better fit for the DNA end. The CDR3 totals 17 residues. From germline, CDR1 is MGHRA and CDR2 YSYEKL. Written as DNA, the CDR3 is TGCGCCAGCAGCCAAGTGGTGGGTGGGTGGCTTCTGGGCGAGCAGTACTTC. It translates to CASSQVVGGWLLGEQYF.

The chain uses TRBV5-1 and TRBJ1-1, with D unclear. The CDR3 is 13 amino acids. Germline V gene sequence: CDR1 SGHRS, CDR2 YFSETQ. V lost 4 bases to trimming and J lost 5 bases, with 12 bases between them. CDR3 sequence reads: CASSPPHGTEAFF. CDR3 coding DNA: TGCGCCAGCAGCCCCCCCCACGGGACTGAAGCTTTCTTT.

The chain employs TRBV20-1 and TRBJ2-2, with D unresolved. CDR3 length: 11 amino acids. Per germline, CDR1 DFQATT and CDR2 SNEGSKA (reference sequence). The CDR3 DNA follows: TGCAGACACCAAGGCGGCGGGGAGCTGTTTTTT. Its translation is CRHQGGGELFF.

V usage is TRBV27 and J usage is TRBJ1-1; D unresolved. Trimming took 2 bases from V and 1 from J, leaving 8 bases between them. Germline-derived CDR1 and CDR2 are MNHEY and SMNVEV (reference sequence). The CDR3 spans 14 residues. The CDR3 DNA is TGTGCCAGCAGTTTAATGTCAGGGAACACTGAAGCTTTCTTT. It is translated as CASSLMSGNTEAFF.

The chain links TRBV11-3 to TRBJ1-2, with 7 bases lining up with TRBD1. Trimming took 6 bases from V and 3 from J; bases not matched to a gene: 4. CDR3 length: 13 amino acids. The germline gives CDR1 SGHNT, CDR2 YENEEA. CDR3 residues: CASRPRGHYGYTF. CDR3 sequence (DNA): TGTGCCAGCAGACCGAGGGGGCACTATGGCTACACCTTC.

This clone occurred once. The chain links TRBV19 to TRBJ2-1; no firm D call. There are 15 residues in the CDR3. V lost 3 bases and J 8 bases, leaving 17 bases between the germline ends. Germline CDR1 and CDR2: LNHDA and SQIVND (reference sequence). CDR3: CASSIWAVSIDEQFF. For the CDR3, the DNA is TGTGCCAGTAGTATTTGGGCCGTAAGTATCGATGAGCAGTTCTTC.

The chain is built from TRBV7-9 and TRBJ1-2, with unresolved D. The CDR3 contains 12 residues. V was cut by 5 bases and J by 3 bases, with 7 bases left in between. Germline assignment: CDR1 SEHNR and CDR2 FQNEAQ (reference sequence). The CDR3 DNA sequence: TGTGCCAGCAGCGCCCAGTACTATGGCTACACCTTC. As protein: CASSAQYYGYTF.

V and J are TRBV25-1 and TRBJ2-1; D gene uncertain. V gave up 8 bases and J gave up 7 bases, with 9 bases separating them. There are 11 residues in the CDR3. Germline loops: CDR1 MGHDK, CDR2 SYGVNS. The CDR3 region has the DNA TGTGCCAGCCAGTCCAATAATGAGCAGTTCTTC. As protein: CASQSNNEQFF.

The chain is built from TRBV10-2 and TRBJ2-3; 9 positions agree with TRBD2. Germline-derived CDR1 and CDR2 are WSHSY and SAAADI. The ends lost 2 bases at V and 1 base at J; junction bases unmatched: 4. This CDR3 region has 16 residues. CDR3 residues: CASSENLAGGTDTQYF. The CDR3 region has the DNA TGCGCCAGCAGTGAGAATTTAGCGGGAGGCACAGATACGCAGTATTTT.

This chain uses TRBV19 with TRBJ2-2; TRBD2 matches at 16 bases. Germline CDR1 and CDR2: LNHDA and SQIVND (reference sequence). This CDR3 is built from 20 residues. Trimming removed 6 bases from V and 6 bases from J; junction bases left unmatched: 16. As DNA, the CDR3 is TGTGCCAGTAGGGAGGACGCGGGACTAGCGGGAGGGATAGGTGCCGGGGAGCTGTTTTTT. It codes for CASREDAGLAGGIGAGELFF.

This sequence joins TRBV10-2 and TRBJ2-5; the match to TRBD2 covers 8 bases. Trimming at V came to 5 bases and at J to 5 bases, leaving 7 bases not matched to a gene. The CDR3 is 14 amino acids. CDR1 is WSHSY, CDR2 SAAADI, per germline. This chain's CDR3 is CASSTSGGGETQYF. CDR3 in DNA: TGCGCCAGCAGTACTAGCGGCGGGGGGGAGACCCAGTACTTC.

This chain uses TRBV27 with TRBJ2-1; 8 bases are a match to TRBD2. This CDR3 is built from 16 residues. Losses at the gene ends were 0 bases for V and 7 bases for J; bases not matched to a gene: 8. Germline V gives CDR1 MNHEY, CDR2 SMNVEV (reference sequence). The DNA of the CDR3 is TGTGCCAGCAGTTTATCTTTAGCGGGATTGATAAATGAGCAGTTCTTC. This sequence encodes CASSLSLAGLINEQFF.